These 23 T cell receptor beta chains originate from one sample sequenced in a study of CD8 T cells in ankylosing spondylitis. TCRdb re-analysed the 5' RACE reads in MiXCR, keeping a single row per CDR3 protein. The data show about 92,000 distinct CDR3 sequences, roughly 10% seen once. The specimen sequenced was blood, either unsorted or a sorted T cell fraction (not recorded which). These receptors all come from a male donor with ankylosing spondylitis or in good health (not recorded which).

This clonotype was recorded many times. The J gene is TRBJ1-1, the V gene TRBV6-4, with 9 bases lining up with TRBD1. The J segment lost 5 bases and the V segment lost 0 bases, leaving 7 bases of the junction unmatched. The CDR3 extends over 16 amino acids. Germline V gene sequence: CDR1 MRHNA, CDR2 SNTAGT. CDR3 in amino acids: CASSDSPGQGRTEAFF. The DNA of the CDR3 is TGTGCCAGCAGTGACTCCCCCGGACAGGGGAGGACTGAAGCTTTCTTT.

This clonotype was detected many times. The chain has TRBV24-1 and TRBJ2-5, with D possibly called TRBD1 or TRBD2 (5 bases each). Germline assignment: CDR1 KGHDR and CDR2 SFDVKD. V was cut by 8 bases and J by 3 bases, with 12 bases left in between. The CDR3 sequence is 13 residues long. This CDR3 reads CATKGEGKETQYF. CDR3 coding DNA: TGTGCCACCAAAGGAGAGGGGAAAGAGACCCAGTACTTC.

This clonotype was recorded at least ten times. CDR3 nucleotides: TGCAGTGCTAGTCTTGGCAGGGACACTGAAGCTTTCTTT. Its protein is CSASLGRDTEAFF. The chain carries TRBV20-1 and TRBJ1-1, with TRBD1 as a possible D gene (5 bases). This CDR3 contains 13 residues. The germline gives CDR1 DFQATT, CDR2 SNEGSKA (reference sequence). V was pared by 3 bases and J by 3 bases, with 11 bases between.

This clonotype was counted only a few times. The chain links TRBV5-1 to TRBJ2-1, with D perhaps TRBD2 (5 bases). The length of the CDR3 is 15 residues. Germline V gene data show CDR1 as SGHRS and CDR2 as YFSETQ. V was trimmed by 2 bases and J by 0 bases, leaving 9 bases between them. CDR3 in DNA: TGCGCCAGCAGCTTCGCGGGTGGCTCCTACAATGAGCAGTTCTTC. Protein sequence: CASSFAGGSYNEQFF. The whole variable domain, filled in from reference TRBV5-1 and TRBJ2-1, reads KAGVTQTPRYLIKTRGQQVTLSCSPISGHRSVSWYQQTPGQGLQFLFEYFSETQRNKGNFPGRFSGRQFSNSRSEMNVSTLELGDSALYLCASSFAGGSYNEQFFGPGTRLTVL.

This clonotype was recorded many times. This chain uses TRBV2 with TRBJ2-5; 8 nucleotides agree with TRBD2. The ends lost 3 bases at V and 6 bases at J; junction bases unmatched: 12. In germline, CDR1 is SNHLY, CDR2 FYNNEI. This CDR3 has 16 amino acids. The DNA for the CDR3 is TGTGCCAGCAGTGACCCCGGGACTAGAGTTGTGAAGACCCAGTACTTC. Translation: CASSDPGTRVVKTQYF.

This clonotype was seen a handful of times. The rearrangement uses TRBV13 and TRBJ1-6; TRBD1 agrees at 9 bases. J was trimmed by 6 bases and V by 11 bases; bases with no gene match: 20. The CDR3 runs 18 residues. Germline V lookup: CDR1 PRHDT, CDR2 FYEKMQ (reference sequence). The CDR3 reads CALSLGPPRQGVNSPLHF. The DNA for the CDR3 is TGTGCCCTCAGTTTAGGCCCCCCGAGACAGGGGGTTAATTCACCCCTCCACTTT. Using reference TRBV13 and TRBJ1-6 for the parts outside the CDR3, the full variable domain is AAGVIQSPRHLIKEKRETATLKCYPIPRHDTVYWYQQGPGQDPQFLISFYEKMQSDKGSIPDRFSAQQFSDYHSELNMSSLELGDSALYFCALSLGPPRQGVNSPLHFGNGTRLTVT.

This clonotype was recorded at least ten times. This sequence joins TRBV7-2 and TRBJ2-3; 8 bases match TRBD2. This CDR3 is 14 amino acids long. V shed 7 bases, J shed 0 bases, and the junction held 3 bases outside the gene matches. CDR1 SGHTA and CDR2 FQGNSA come from the germline V gene. The CDR3 spells CASTRGGSTDTQYF. CDR3 nucleotides: TGTGCCAGCACTCGCGGGGGGAGCACAGATACGCAGTATTTT.

This clonotype appeared many times. V is TRBV12-3 or TRBV12-4 and J is TRBJ2-7; the D is unclear. This CDR3 has 12 amino acids. With 6 bases removed from V and 4 bases from J, the gap between germline ends came to 10 bases. CDR3 sequence reads: CASSRTPYEQYF. The CDR3 DNA reads as TGTGCCAGCAGCCGTACACCTTACGAGCAGTACTTC.

The sample holds many counts of this clonotype. V usage is TRBV12-3 or TRBV12-4 and J usage is TRBJ2-5; D remains ambiguous. V was trimmed by 2 bases and J by 2 bases, leaving 12 bases between them. This CDR3 has 15 amino acids. The CDR3 DNA sequence: TGTGCCAGCAGTTTAAACCCCGTACCACAAGAGACCCAGTACTTC. Amino acid sequence: CASSLNPVPQETQYF.

This clonotype was seen many times. The rearrangement links TRBV14 to TRBJ2-1; weak D call: TRBD2 (7 bases). The V end was cut by 3 bases, the J end by 2 bases, with 8 bases between. Germline values: CDR1 SGHDN, CDR2 FVKESK. The CDR3 has 14 amino acids. CDR3 residues: CASSQGGPYNEQFF. Here the CDR3 DNA reads TGTGCCAGCAGCCAGGGGGGGCCCTACAATGAGCAGTTCTTC.

In this sample, this clonotype turned up many times. V gene TRBV5-1 combines with J gene TRBJ2-5, with D possibly TRBD1 on 6 matching bases. In germline, CDR1 is SGHRS, CDR2 YFSETQ. CDR3 length: 15 amino acids. Trimming cost V 4 bases and J 5 bases, with 18 bases left between them. CDR3 in amino acids: CASSIGTPVRETQYF. CDR3 DNA: TGCGCCAGCAGCATAGGGACACCGGTGCGGGAGACCCAGTACTTC. The variable domain in full, completed from reference TRBV5-1 and TRBJ2-5, reads KAGVTQTPRYLIKTRGQQVTLSCSPISGHRSVSWYQQTPGQGLQFLFEYFSETQRNKGNFPGRFSGRQFSNSRSEMNVSTLELGDSALYLCASSIGTPVRETQYFGPGTRLLVL.

This clonotype was seen repeatedly, ten times or more. The chain couples TRBV28 to TRBJ2-5; possibly TRBD2 for D (5 bases). The germline V gene encodes CDR1 MDHEN and CDR2 SYDVKM. This CDR3 region has 16 residues. Trimming stripped 7 bases from V and 2 bases from J, with 20 bases between. CDR3 sequence: CASTRQLPGWQETQYF. DNA of the CDR3: TGTGCCAGCACCCGCCAACTGCCGGGGTGGCAAGAGACCCAGTACTTC.

The sample holds many counts of this clonotype. V gene TRBV2 combines with J gene TRBJ2-2; D gene unclear. CDR3 length: 11 amino acids. CDR1 SNHLY and CDR2 FYNNEI come from the germline V gene. V lost 0 bases and J lost 9, with 2 bases in between. The CDR3 here is CASSEAWELFF. The CDR3 DNA follows: TGTGCCAGCAGTGAAGCTTGGGAGCTGTTTTTT.

Many counts were recorded for this clonotype. The CDR3 is CASRTGQGVTGELFF. In nucleotides, the CDR3 is TGTGCCAGCAGGACGGGACAGGGGGTAACCGGGGAGCTGTTTTTT. The V and J genes are TRBV12-3 or TRBV12-4 and TRBJ2-2, with TRBD1 identical over 11 bases. Trimming at V came to 6 bases and at J to 5 bases, leaving 5 bases not matched to a gene. The CDR3 runs to 15 residues.

This clonotype was recorded many times. The chain links TRBV7-3 to TRBJ2-1; TRBD1 matches at 11 bases. V lost 6 bases to trimming and J lost 9 bases; unmatched junction nucleotides: 10. This CDR3 contains 15 residues. Germline V lookup: CDR1 SGHTA, CDR2 FQGTGA. CDR3 protein: CASSWDRGSRSEQFF. The CDR3 region has the DNA TGTGCCAGCAGTTGGGACAGGGGGTCTCGCTCTGAGCAGTTCTTC.

This clonotype was observed many times. This chain connects TRBV28 to TRBJ1-5; the D is unclear. V shed 7 bases and J shed 6 bases, with 10 bases lying between them. The CDR3 extends over 12 amino acids. Germline V gene lookup returns CDR1 MDHEN and CDR2 SYDVKM. CDR3 residues: CASTPLFQPQHF. DNA of the CDR3: TGTGCCAGCACGCCGCTATTTCAGCCCCAGCATTTT. Using reference TRBV28 and TRBJ1-5 for the parts outside the CDR3, the full variable domain is DVKVTQSSRYLVKRTGEKVFLECVQDMDHENMFWYRQDPGLGLRLIYFSYDVKMKEKGDIPEGYSVSREKKERFSLILESASTNQTSMYLCASTPLFQPQHFGDGTRLSIL.

This clonotype was picked up many times. J is TRBJ2-7 and V is TRBV20-1, with D uncertain. The V end was cut by 2 bases, the J end by 3 bases, with 17 bases between. The germline V gene encodes CDR1 DFQATT and CDR2 SNEGSKA (reference sequence). The CDR3 extends over 15 amino acids. CDR3 residues: CSARPTTGTYYEQYF. CDR3 DNA sequence: TGCAGTGCTAGACCCACAACTGGAACCTACTACGAGCAGTACTTC.

This clonotype was seen at least ten times. This CDR3 is CASSTTPGHPYNEQFF. In DNA, the CDR3 is TGTGCCAGCAGCACCACCCCGGGACACCCTTACAATGAGCAGTTCTTC. This chain joins TRBV6-1 and TRBJ2-1, with D tentatively TRBD1 (6 bases). This CDR3 is 16 amino acids long. Trimming shortened V by 6 bases and J by 4 bases, and 19 bases separated the two germline ends. Germline values: CDR1 MNHNS, CDR2 SASEGT.

This clonotype was seen repeatedly, ten times or more. The chain uses TRBV20-1 and TRBJ1-6; a weak D match, TRBD1 (6 bases). Trimming cost V 1 base and J 10 bases, with 14 bases left between them. CDR3 size: 14 residues. Germline V gives CDR1 DFQATT, CDR2 SNEGSKA (reference sequence). CDR3 nucleotides: TGCAGTGCTAGAGGGGCTACAGGGTTCTCACCCCTCCACTTT. Protein sequence: CSARGATGFSPLHF.

This clonotype was counted at least ten times. V gene TRBV7-2 combines with J gene TRBJ1-5, with D maybe TRBD1 (6 bases). The V end lost 4 bases, the J end lost 4 bases, and 20 bases lay between the germline ends. This CDR3 has 17 residues. Germline values: CDR1 SGHTA, CDR2 FQGNSA. For the CDR3, the DNA is TGTGCCAGCAGCTCCCCCCTGGGGGCTCCTTGGAATCAGCCCCAGCATTTT. It codes for CASSSPLGAPWNQPQHF.

This clonotype came up many times. This rearrangement joins TRBV2 to TRBJ2-7; 10 bases map to TRBD1. The CDR3 runs to 13 residues. Germline V gives CDR1 SNHLY, CDR2 FYNNEI. The trim removed 10 bases at V and 3 bases at J, leaving 6 bases unmatched. CDR3 sequence (DNA): TGTGCCAATGGACAGGGGGTTTTCTACGAGCAGTACTTC. Its translation is CANGQGVFYEQYF.

In its sample, this clonotype was seen a few times. J is TRBJ1-5 and V is TRBV12-3 or TRBV12-4; D is ambiguous. The CDR3 contains 15 residues. V was shortened by 3 bases and J by 1 base, with 10 bases between the two germline ends. The CDR3 is CASSFGDVSNQPQHF. The CDR3 DNA follows: TGTGCCAGCAGTTTTGGGGATGTCAGCAATCAGCCCCAGCATTTT.

This clonotype was found many times. The V call is TRBV29-1, the J call TRBJ2-2; D is undetermined. Germline assignment: CDR1 SQVTM and CDR2 ANQGSEA. V shed 6 bases and J shed 4 bases, with 12 bases lying between them. The CDR3 runs to 13 residues. The CDR3 loop reads CSVLWGGTGELFF. Written as DNA, the CDR3 is TGCAGCGTGCTATGGGGTGGCACCGGGGAGCTGTTTTTT.